The 27 T cell receptor beta chains presented below share a single source sample, sequenced in a study of identical twins. TCRdb processed the 5' RACE reads anew with MiXCR; each CDR3 protein has one entry. This sample has 1.5 million to 2 million distinct CDR3 sequences; about 31% occur once, and the top ten carry around 0.25%. Sequences were obtained from cord blood. These receptors all come from a newborn girl in good health.

This clonotype was observed a handful of times. This chain connects TRBV20-1 to TRBJ2-1; a possible D gene is TRBD1 (6 bases). Trimming removed 3 bases at V and 10 bases at J, with 22 bases between. The CDR3 loop spans 15 amino acids. Germline CDR1 and CDR2: DFQATT and SNEGSKA (reference sequence). CDR3: CSASSLQGPRGEQFF. The CDR3 DNA sequence: TGCAGTGCTAGTTCTCTCCAGGGGCCCAGGGGCGAGCAGTTCTTC.

This chain connects TRBV5-1 to TRBJ1-2, with 10 bases fitting TRBD1. The CDR3 runs to 16 residues. The ends lost 1 base at V and 5 bases at J; junction bases unmatched: 8. Germline CDR1 and CDR2: SGHRS and YFSETQ. The CDR3: CASSLPRQGARYGYTF. Written as DNA, the CDR3 is TGCGCCAGCAGCTTGCCCCGACAGGGGGCGAGGTATGGCTACACCTTC.

This chain links TRBV11-2 with TRBJ1-4; TRBD1 matches at 9 bases. This CDR3 is built from 18 residues. J lost 1 base, V lost 5 bases, and 11 bases had no gene match. Germline V gene lookup returns CDR1 SGHAT and CDR2 FQNNGV. CDR3 DNA: TGTGCCAGCAGCCGGGACAGGGTTACGACTAGAACTAATGAAAAACTGTTTTTT. It codes for CASSRDRVTTRTNEKLFF.

There are a few counts of this clonotype. V and J are TRBV3-1 and TRBJ2-1; TRBD2 aligns across 11 bases. The CDR3 is 16 amino acids. V lost 1 base and J lost 4; bases outside the gene matches: 3. The germline gives CDR1 LGHDT, CDR2 YNNKEL (reference sequence). CDR3 amino acids: CASSQGTSGLYNEQFF. CDR3 coding DNA: TGTGCCAGCAGCCAAGGGACTAGCGGGCTGTACAATGAGCAGTTCTTC.

This clonotype has a handful of counts. The chain is built from TRBV19 and TRBJ2-1; TRBD1 agrees at 10 bases. CDR3 length equals 14 residues. In germline, CDR1 is LNHDA, CDR2 SQIVND (reference sequence). Germline trimming cut 7 bases from V and 4 bases from J; bases unmatched to any gene: 4. CDR3 bases: TGTGCCAGTAACGACAGGGGGCTGTACAATGAGCAGTTCTTC. Protein sequence: CASNDRGLYNEQFF.

This chain connects TRBV5-1 to TRBJ1-1, with 9 bases fitting TRBD1. Germline V lookup: CDR1 SGHRS, CDR2 YFSETQ. This CDR3 contains 15 residues. After removal of 0 bases from V and 9 bases from J, the junction contained 9 bases not matched to a gene. The CDR3 bases are TGCGCCAGCAGCTTGGGCTCCGGGACAGGGTTTCAAGCTTTCTTT. Its translation: CASSLGSGTGFQAFF.

The CDR3 here is CASSLVGTGTADTQYF. CDR3 DNA: TGTGCCAGCAGCTTGGTCGGGACAGGGACCGCAGATACGCAGTATTTT. This chain links TRBV5-6 with TRBJ2-3; 9 bases are shared with TRBD1. This CDR3 region has 16 residues. In germline, CDR1 is SGHDT, CDR2 YYEEEE. J gave up 4 bases and V 0 bases, and 6 bases lay outside the gene matches. The full variable domain, its missing parts supplied by reference TRBV5-6 and TRBJ2-3, is DAGVTQSPTHLIKTRGQQVTLRCSPKSGHDTVSWYQQALGQGPQFIFQYYEEEERQRGNFPDRFSGHQFPNYSSELNVNALLLGDSALYLCASSLVGTGTADTQYFGPGTRLTVL.

The V and J genes are TRBV13 and TRBJ2-1, with 9 bases aligning to TRBD2. V trimming: 3 bases; J trimming: 3 bases; junction bases outside the gene matches: 6. CDR3 length equals 16 residues. Germline CDR1 PRHDT, CDR2 FYEKMQ (reference sequence). The CDR3 nucleotides read TGTGCCAGCAGCTTTAGCGGGAGTGGTGGCTACAATGAGCAGTTCTTC. Protein sequence: CASSFSGSGGYNEQFF.

Details on this clonotype: A clone one base away is much larger, so this may be a read error. V is TRBV29-1 and J is TRBJ2-1; no clear D gene. The CDR3 runs 13 residues. The germline V gene has CDR1 SQVTM and CDR2 ANQGSEA. The CDR3: CSVVLSSYNGQFF. DNA for the CDR3: TGCAGCGTTGTCTTAAGCTCCTACAATGGGCAGTTCTTC.

This clonotype has more than one count but fewer than ten. The V call is TRBV12-3 or TRBV12-4, the J call TRBJ2-1; D is ambiguous. This CDR3 comprises 16 residues. The ends were cut back, 5 bases at V and 0 bases at J, with 14 bases in the middle. The chain's CDR3 is CASSPTTPRSYNEQFF. In DNA form, the CDR3 reads TGTGCCAGCAGTCCGACGACTCCACGCTCCTACAATGAGCAGTTCTTC.

This clonotype showed up just a few times. The CDR3 loop is CSASLGIDRDYGYTF. The CDR3 coding sequence is TGCAGTGCTAGCCTTGGCATTGACAGGGACTATGGCTACACCTTC. J is TRBJ1-2 and V is TRBV20-1, with TRBD1 matching 7 bases. After removal of 3 bases from V and 3 bases from J, the junction contained 10 bases not matched to a gene. Germline CDR1 and CDR2: DFQATT and SNEGSKA (reference sequence). This CDR3 contains 15 residues.

This clonotype was recorded once. A read error likely explains this, since a far larger clone differs by one base. This likely comes from a read error, as the CDR3 has no conserved phenylalanine or tryptophan at its end. This rearrangement joins TRBV29-1 to TRBJ2-7, with TRBD2 matching 11 bases. V lost 5 bases, J lost 0 bases, and 3 bases stayed unmatched. Germline V gene sequence: CDR1 SQVTM, CDR2 ANQGSEA. The CDR3 consists of 14 residues. This chain's CDR3 is CSVLGLAGSYEQYL. The CDR3 DNA follows: TGCAGCGTTCTCGGACTAGCGGGCTCCTACGAGCAGTACTTA.

This clonotype was counted at least ten times. This chain joins TRBV6-5 and TRBJ2-5; 7 bases are a match to TRBD1. V gave up 5 bases and J gave up 3 bases; unmatched junction bases: 12. Germline CDR1 and CDR2: MNHEY and SVGAGI. The CDR3 has 16 residues. CDR3 nucleotides: TGTGCCAGCAGTCATATTCCCCCCGGGACAGAAGAGACCCAGTACTTC. Protein: CASSHIPPGTEETQYF.

This sequence joins TRBV7-2 and TRBJ2-1; 9 positions match TRBD2. V trimming: 2 bases; J trimming: 7 bases; junction bases outside the gene matches: 6. Germline values: CDR1 SGHTA, CDR2 FQGNSA. This CDR3 has 15 amino acids. CDR3 protein: CASSLWLAGRNEQFF. The CDR3 coding sequence is TGTGCCAGCAGCTTATGGCTAGCGGGGAGGAATGAGCAGTTCTTC. Filled out from reference TRBV7-2 and TRBJ2-1, the complete variable domain reads GAGVSQSPSNKVTEKGKDVELRCDPISGHTALYWYRQSLGQGLEFLIYFQGNSAPDKSGLPSDRFSAERTGGSVSTLTIQRTQQEDSAVYLCASSLWLAGRNEQFFGPGTRLTVL.

This chain links TRBV6-5 with TRBJ2-5; 9 bases fit TRBD1. The J call is in doubt because the DNA end fits TRBJ2-7 better. The germline V gene has CDR1 MNHEY and CDR2 SVGAGI. The CDR3 sequence is 15 residues long. The CDR3 nucleotides read TGTGCCAGCAGCCGGGACAGGGATAGGGATTACGAGCAGTACTTC. Protein: CASSRDRDRDYEQYF.

The chain links TRBV7-9 to TRBJ2-1, with 10 bases matching TRBD2. Germline values: CDR1 SEHNR, CDR2 FQNEAQ (reference sequence). Trimming cost V 3 bases and J 2 bases; bases outside gene matches: 13. This CDR3 spans 19 amino acids. CDR3 bases: TGTGCCAGCAGCTTTCAGAAGCGGGGGGGCCTAAGTACCTACAATGAGCAGTTCTTC. Protein: CASSFQKRGGLSTYNEQFF.

The genes are TRBV20-1 and TRBJ2-7; a possible D gene is TRBD2 (5 bases). Germline CDR1 DFQATT, CDR2 SNEGSKA (reference sequence). The CDR3 spans 14 residues. Trimming stripped 5 bases from V and 2 bases from J, with 16 bases between. The CDR3 nucleotides read TGCAGTGCTGGAGCGCAGTACGGGGCCTACGAGCAGTACTTC. Translated, it gives CSAGAQYGAYEQYF.

This clonotype showed up just once. The chain carries TRBV11-2 and TRBJ1-5; D gene ambiguous. Per the germline V gene, CDR1 is SGHAT and CDR2 is FQNNGV. With 5 bases removed from V and 6 bases from J, the gap between germline ends came to 14 bases. The CDR3 consists of 14 residues. The CDR3 loop is CASSPGLDGQPQHF. CDR3 sequence (DNA): TGTGCCAGCAGCCCTGGCCTAGACGGTCAGCCCCAGCATTTT.

This clonotype has at least ten counts. One end of the junction fails to match germline, which may point to a read error. The gene calls are TRBV5-1 and TRBJ1-6; 10 bases align to TRBD1. This CDR3 is built from 13 residues. The germline gives CDR1 SGHRS, CDR2 YFSETQ. CDR3 amino acids: CASSLTGGSPLHF. The CDR3 DNA reads as TGTGCCAGCAGTTTGACAGGGGGCTCACCCCTCCACTTT.

In its sample, this clonotype was seen a few times. This chain joins TRBV12-3 or TRBV12-4 and TRBJ2-3; TRBD2 matches at 10 bases. This CDR3 has 15 residues. Trimming at V came to 6 bases and at J to 1 base, leaving 4 bases not matched to a gene. CDR3 amino acids: CASRDLAGGTDTQYF. The DNA for the CDR3 is TGTGCCAGCAGAGATCTAGCGGGAGGCACAGATACGCAGTATTTT.

The chain carries TRBV10-3 and TRBJ2-7; 7 bases line up with TRBD2. The germline gives CDR1 ENHRY, CDR2 SYGVKD. Trimming removed 4 bases from V and 0 bases from J; junction bases left unmatched: 3. This CDR3 comprises 14 residues. This CDR3 reads CAISGTRSSYEQYF. CDR3 coding DNA: TGTGCCATCAGTGGGACTAGGAGCTCCTACGAGCAGTACTTC.

The chain is built from TRBV9 and TRBJ2-1; D gene unclear. The CDR3 has 15 amino acids. The germline V and J ends were trimmed by 0 bases and 1 base, with 8 bases remaining between them. CDR1 is SGDLS and CDR2 is YYNGEE in the germline V gene. CDR3 protein: CASSVGAESYNEQFF. The CDR3 DNA is TGTGCCAGCAGCGTAGGCGCTGAATCCTACAATGAGCAGTTCTTC.

The chain links TRBV20-1 to TRBJ2-5, with 13 bases lining up with TRBD2. J lost 0 bases, V lost 0 bases, and 13 bases had no gene match. Germline V lookup: CDR1 DFQATT, CDR2 SNEGSKA (reference sequence). This CDR3 has 20 amino acids. As DNA, the CDR3 is TGCAGTGCTAGAGATCTAAGACTAGCGGGGGGCTGGTTGGACCAAGAGACCCAGTACTTC. It is translated as CSARDLRLAGGWLDQETQYF.

This chain uses TRBV19 with TRBJ1-1, with D possibly TRBD1 on 5 matching bases. Germline assignment: CDR1 LNHDA and CDR2 SQIVND (reference sequence). The V gene lost 7 bases and the J gene lost 4 bases, with 13 bases spanning the gap. This CDR3 is built from 13 residues. The CDR3: CASMFLGGTEAFF. CDR3 nucleotide sequence: TGTGCCAGTATGTTCTTGGGGGGCACTGAAGCTTTCTTT.

The V call is TRBV7-2, the J call TRBJ2-2; D perhaps matches TRBD1 (6 bases). The CDR3 is made up of 14 amino acids. The V end lost 1 base, the J end lost 7 bases, and 10 bases lay between the germline ends. Germline CDR1 and CDR2: SGHTA and FQGNSA. The CDR3 region is CASSLVTGSGELFF. In DNA, the CDR3 is TGTGCCAGCAGCTTAGTTACAGGGAGCGGGGAGCTGTTTTTT.

This clonotype was seen at least ten times. The chain combines TRBV28 with TRBJ2-7, with D possibly being TRBD1 or TRBD2 (6 bases each). Per the germline V gene, CDR1 is MDHEN and CDR2 is SYDVKM. Trimming took 8 bases from V and 3 from J, leaving 8 bases between them. The length of the CDR3 is 11 residues. CDR3 DNA: TGTGCCAGCGAGGGGGGCTACGAGCAGTACTTC. It specifies CASEGGYEQYF.

This chain links TRBV20-1 with TRBJ2-6; 11 nucleotides align to TRBD2. V gave up 1 base and J gave up 2 bases; unmatched junction bases: 4. CDR3 size: 17 residues. CDR1 and CDR2 from the germline V gene are DFQATT and SNEGSKA (reference sequence). The CDR3 sequence: CSARAATSGTGANVLTF. The CDR3, as DNA: TGCAGTGCTAGAGCGGCGACTAGCGGGACTGGGGCCAACGTCCTGACTTTC.